This T cell receptor beta chain was obtained from a study of blood T cell repertoires in COVID-19 (TCRdb year 2020). Turning to the overall study: Samples covering the acute and convalescent phases of COVID-19 were provided by collaborators in the United States, Italy and Spain. The samples were drawn from two sources: the first 160 participants of the ongoing ImmuneRACE study, and about 1,300 subjects contributed by 6 global collaborators. Deeply sampled blood TCRbeta repertoires from subjects exposed to, actively infected with, or recovered from COVID-19 were included in the dataset. The material from the prospective study consisted of cDNA or gDNA derived from T cells, B-cell-depleted T cells, or PBMCs. Where available, HLA class I and class II types were taken from metadata supplied by the sample provider and were not determined by assay-based typing. Nearly every sample came with metadata listing a de-identified subject ID, COVID-19 status, age in years and sex. The repertoires were released in a freely available public database intended as a resource for research on the immune response to SARS-CoV-2. Here is what the overall study found, with its caveats: Clinical and demographic metadata were provided uncurated, with the amount varying by source and participant.

The immunoSEQ Assay, a bias-controlled multiplex PCR, was used to amplify TCRbeta CDR3 regions from genomic DNA. The original pipeline was this. The number of nucleated cells in each sample was estimated by amplification of reference gene primers within the assay. To quantify the absolute abundance of each unique TCRbeta CDR3 rearrangement, sequence reads were collapsed and filtered. For each sample, productive Simpson clonality was calculated as the square root of Simpson's diversity index across productive rearrangements. TCRdb obtained this table from immuneACCESS and retained in-frame rearrangements with V and J assigned. These tables miss some clones; where compared with another copy, unresolved V genes account for less than half of the shortfall, and the remainder is unexplained. D and trimming were read from the DNA, whereas the V and J calls and clone size are those reported in that table. Across this sample there are 150,000 to 200,000 clones, with around 80% seen only once. Around a fifth of the sample is taken by the ten largest.

V is clipped by 3 bases and J by 5 bases, and the sequence between their germline boundaries is 7 bases long. From the cysteine through the phenylalanine, the CDR3 covers 13 amino acids. Only the CDR3 part of the read is kept: 39 bases, read in frame from the first base. CDR1 and CDR2 are drawn from the germline V gene (reference sequence): SEHNR, FQNEAQ. Each collaborating institution followed its own protocols to collect whole blood in K2EDTA tubes. Collaborator samples were shipped for TCRbeta analysis as frozen whole blood, isolated PBMCs, or DNA extracted from either sample type. A note on this clone: The specificity of this receptor is unknown. No base quality information exists; no much larger clone differs at one position.

Source material: peripheral blood. In this chain, TRBV7-9 is recombined with TRBJ1-4; 5 matching bases give a weak D call of TRBD1. The receptor was isolated from a woman aged 80 or older with acute or convalescent COVID-19. The CDR3 protein sequence reads: CASSLRQNEKLFF. The sequence in DNA is TGTGCCAGCAGCTTGAGACAGAATGAAAAACTGTTTTTT.